The present T cell receptor beta chain was sequenced within a study of T-cell reconstitution after alpha-beta-depleted transplantation in children. Unique molecular identifiers were used in preparing the TCRbeta library. TCRdb redid the calling of the PCR reads with MiXCR, one entry per CDR3 protein. The sample comprises about 980,000 distinct CDR3 sequences, under 30% of which are singletons, and about 28% rests with the top ten. This clonotype was seen ten or more times. Its antigen remains unknown. V was pared by 1 base and J by 3 bases, with 7 bases between. The CDR3 totals 14 residues. CDR1 is SGHRS and CDR2 is YFSETQ in the germline V gene. Study results and limitations: Several hundred expanded graft clones reportedly were the source of alpha-beta T cells about two months after transplant.

Sequencing used PBMCs, mostly from graft donor cells, obtained 360 days after TCRalphabeta/CD19-depleted stem cell transplant. The TCR sequence derives from a boy in the first two years of life who had a stem cell transplant for SCID, so the T cells may come from the graft donor. This chain uses TRBV5-1 with TRBJ2-2; D not resolved. CDR3 residues: CASSLTVDTGELFF. Written as DNA, the CDR3 is TGCGCCAGCAGCTTGACTGTTGACACCGGGGAGCTGTTTTTT.